The 20 T cell receptor beta chains given below trace back to one sample, sequenced in a study of OX40 agonist ivuxolimab in advanced cancers. Clones were read by immunoSEQ multiplex PCR, and TCRdb kept only the in-frame ones, dropping some. In the table there are 70,000 or so clones, around 83% of which are singletons. Sequencing was performed on CD4+ or CD8+ T cells sorted from blood, taken in a trial of the OX40 agonist ivuxolimab. Receptor source: an adult with an advanced solid tumor such as melanoma, head and neck, liver or kidney cancer.

The chain combines TRBV28 with TRBJ2-7, with unresolved D. This CDR3 contains 20 residues. The V end lost 3 bases, the J end lost 4 bases, and 31 bases lay between the germline ends. Germline assignment: CDR1 MDHEN and CDR2 SYDVKM. The CDR3 region is CASSFPPQATLGKAGYEQYF. The CDR3 DNA reads TGTGCCAGCAGTTTCCCCCCGCAGGCTACCCTTGGAAAGGCCGGATACGAGCAGTACTTC.

This chain connects TRBV13 to TRBJ1-5, with D perhaps TRBD1 (5 bases). Looked up from germline, CDR1 is PRHDT and CDR2 is FYEKMQ (reference sequence). Trimming removed 3 bases from V and 2 bases from J, with 11 bases in between. The CDR3 is 15 amino acids. CDR3 amino acids: CASSFRSTGNQPQHF. The CDR3 coding sequence is TGTGCCAGCAGCTTCCGGTCGACAGGCAATCAGCCCCAGCATTTT.

The genes are TRBV2 and TRBJ1-1; D perhaps matches TRBD1 (5 bases). The V gene's germline CDR1 is SNHLY and CDR2 FYNNEI. This CDR3 comprises 14 residues. Trimming removed 5 bases from V and 6 bases from J, with 16 bases in between. The CDR3 DNA reads as TGTGCCAGCAGTAAACTCCAGGGAGGAGCTGAAGCTTTCTTT. Translating gives CASSKLQGGAEAFF.

The gene calls are TRBV29-1 and TRBJ2-3, with D maybe TRBD1 (6 bases). The ends were cut back, 7 bases at V and 4 bases at J, with 18 bases in the middle. CDR1 and CDR2 (germline): SQVTM, ANQGSEA. The CDR3 spans 14 residues. The CDR3 DNA is TGCAGCGCCGGGGTACAGGGATCCCCAGATACGCAGTATTTT. The encoded protein is CSAGVQGSPDTQYF.

The chain joins TRBV6-1 to TRBJ1-5; a weak D match, TRBD1 (6 bases). The CDR3 runs to 14 residues. Germline V lookup: CDR1 MNHNS, CDR2 SASEGT. V was clipped by 10 bases and J by 2 bases, with 15 bases between them. Here the CDR3 DNA reads TGTGCCACGCGGGGGCAGGGCGGCAATCAGCCCCAGCATTTT. Protein: CATRGQGGNQPQHF.

The V and J genes are TRBV5-1 and TRBJ2-3; 11 bases map to TRBD1. V shed 2 bases and J 3 bases; nucleotides not matched to a gene: 5. Looked up from germline, CDR1 is SGHRS and CDR2 is YFSETQ. The CDR3 sequence is 16 residues long. The CDR3 nucleotides are TGCGCCAGCAGCTTAACCTGGGACAGGGGGACAGATACGCAGTATTTT. Its protein is CASSLTWDRGTDTQYF.

The chain combines TRBV6-5 with TRBJ1-2; no definite D call. This CDR3 is 11 amino acids long. Germline values: CDR1 MNHEY, CDR2 SVGAGI. V was shortened by 5 bases and J by 2 bases, with 3 bases between the two germline ends. CDR3: CASSENYGYTF. CDR3 coding DNA: TGTGCCAGCAGTGAAAACTATGGCTACACCTTC.

The chain combines TRBV11-2 with TRBJ1-5; D is ambiguous. CDR3 length: 16 residues. Trimming left V 0 bases short and J 4 bases short, with 13 bases between. Germline CDR1 and CDR2: SGHAT and FQNNGV. CDR3 sequence: CASSLDAPLGNQPQHF. CDR3 bases: TGTGCCAGCAGCTTAGACGCGCCACTCGGAAATCAGCCCCAGCATTTT. Full variable domain (outside the CDR3, taken from reference TRBV11-2 and TRBJ1-5): EAGVAQSPRYKIIEKRQSVAFWCNPISGHATLYWYQQILGQGPKLLIQFQNNGVVDDSQLPKDRFSAERLKGVDSTLKIQPAKLEDSAVYLCASSLDAPLGNQPQHFGDGTRLSIL.

The chain recombines TRBV5-6 with TRBJ2-1; D is possibly TRBD1 (5 bases). In germline, CDR1 is SGHDT, CDR2 YYEEEE. The CDR3 extends over 15 amino acids. Trimming pared 1 base from V and 3 bases from J, leaving 11 bases between. Here the CDR3 reads CASSLMGHVYNEQFF. CDR3 nucleotide sequence: TGTGCCAGCAGCTTGATGGGGCATGTCTACAATGAGCAGTTCTTC.

The chain carries TRBV7-2 and TRBJ1-1, with D unclear. Germline-derived CDR1 and CDR2 are SGHTA and FQGNSA. V lost 3 bases, J lost 0 bases, and 5 bases lay in between. The CDR3 consists of 13 residues. CDR3 amino acids: CASSFNLNTEAFF. The CDR3 nucleotides are TGTGCCAGCAGCTTTAACCTGAACACTGAAGCTTTCTTT.

This clone was counted only a few times. The chain links TRBV6-1 to TRBJ1-4, with D perhaps matching TRBD1 (5 bases). The CDR3 has 15 residues. V was shortened by 2 bases and J by 8 bases, with 15 bases between the two germline ends. Germline loops: CDR1 MNHNS, CDR2 SASEGT. The chain's CDR3 is CASSELGADGEKLFF. CDR3 nucleotides: TGTGCCAGCAGTGAATTAGGGGCGGACGGAGAAAAACTGTTTTTT.

CDR3 in amino acids: CASSIAGQGLNTGELFF. DNA for the CDR3: TGTGCCAGTAGTATAGCAGGACAGGGTCTAAACACCGGGGAGCTGTTTTTT. The rearrangement uses TRBV19 and TRBJ2-2; TRBD1 matches 8 bases. Germline V gene lookup returns CDR1 LNHDA and CDR2 SQIVND (reference sequence). V lost 1 base to trimming and J lost 2 bases; unmatched junction nucleotides: 6. This CDR3 spans 17 amino acids. The whole variable domain, remainder taken from reference TRBV19 and TRBJ2-2, is DGGITQSPKYLFRKEGQNVTLSCEQNLNHDAMYWYRQDPGQGLRLIYYSQIVNDFQKGDIAEGYSVSREKKESFPLTVTSAQKNPTAFYLCASSIAGQGLNTGELFFGEGSRLTVL.

The gene calls are TRBV11-3 and TRBJ2-3; 10 bases are a match to TRBD1. Germline V gene data show CDR1 as SGHNT and CDR2 as YENEEA. The CDR3 runs to 16 residues. Unmatched junction bases numbered 7, after V lost 3 bases and J lost 4 bases. The CDR3 region is CASSFSSGTGADTQYF. In DNA, the CDR3 is TGTGCCAGCAGCTTCTCATCCGGGACAGGGGCAGATACGCAGTATTTT.

This chain joins TRBV6-1 and TRBJ1-5; 9 positions agree with TRBD1. The CDR3 loop spans 13 amino acids. The germline V gene has CDR1 MNHNS and CDR2 SASEGT. Trimming at V came to 4 bases and at J to 7 bases, leaving 2 bases not matched to a gene. In DNA, the CDR3 is TGTGCCAGCAGTGGGACAGGGGTCCAGCCCCAGCATTTT. Its translation is CASSGTGVQPQHF.

The chain recombines TRBV10-3 with TRBJ2-5; 7 bases line up with TRBD1. Germline CDR1 ENHRY, CDR2 SYGVKD. The CDR3 has 14 amino acids. V shed 6 bases and J 1 base; nucleotides not matched to a gene: 5. CDR3 sequence (DNA): TGTGCCATCAGACCCGGGACAGCCCAAGAGACCCAGTACTTC. Translated, it gives CAIRPGTAQETQYF.

This clone appeared a single time. V is TRBV12-2 and J is TRBJ1-4. TRBV12-2 is flagged as a pseudogene. The CDR3 loop spans 14 amino acids. In DNA form, the CDR3 reads TGTGCAAGTCGCTTACAGCACCGTAATGAAAAACTGTTTTTT. Amino acids: CASRLQHRNEKLFF.

The rearrangement uses TRBV7-2 and TRBJ1-3, with TRBD1 matching over 7 bases. The junction had 12 bases not matched to a gene; V was cut back by 5 bases and J by 2 bases. Germline CDR1 and CDR2: SGHTA and FQGNSA. The CDR3 sequence is 17 residues long. In nucleotides, the CDR3 is TGTGCCAGCAGCGCCTCTCAGATAGGGGGCACTGGAAACACCATATATTTT. It translates to CASSASQIGGTGNTIYF.

This chain joins TRBV6-4 and TRBJ2-2; 13 bases line up with TRBD2. The length of the CDR3 is 16 residues. The J segment lost 5 bases and the V segment lost 2 bases, leaving 2 bases of the junction unmatched. In germline, CDR1 is MRHNA, CDR2 SNTAGT. The CDR3 DNA reads as TGTGCCAGCAGTGACGGGGGACTAGCGGGGACCGGGGAGCTGTTTTTT. It translates to CASSDGGLAGTGELFF.

The V call is TRBV7-2, the J call TRBJ2-7, with 7 bases lining up with TRBD1. V was clipped by 4 bases and J by 2 bases; unmatched bases: 5. Germline loops: CDR1 SGHTA, CDR2 FQGNSA. CDR3 size: 14 residues. CDR3 loop: CASSSRRGTYEQYF. Written as DNA, the CDR3 is TGTGCCAGCAGCTCTCGCAGGGGGACCTACGAGCAGTACTTC.

This chain links TRBV28 with TRBJ2-1; 11 nucleotides align to TRBD2. Germline values: CDR1 MDHEN, CDR2 SYDVKM. This CDR3 comprises 18 residues. V shed 5 bases, J shed 0 bases, and the junction held 9 bases outside the gene matches. The CDR3 DNA sequence: TGTGCCAGCAGTACGATTAGCGGGAGGGCCAGCTCCTACAATGAGCAGTTCTTC. Translated, it gives CASSTISGRASSYNEQFF. Based on the CDR3 plus reference TRBV28 and TRBJ2-1, the full variable domain is DVKVTQSSRYLVKRTGEKVFLECVQDMDHENMFWYRQDPGLGLRLIYFSYDVKMKEKGDIPEGYSVSREKKERFSLILESASTNQTSMYLCASSTISGRASSYNEQFFGPGTRLTVL.